This T cell receptor (beta chain) was recovered during a study of T cells after yellow fever vaccination. Germline CDR1 and CDR2: SGHTA and FQGNSA. V was clipped by 5 bases and J by 7 bases; unmatched bases: 16. CDR3 length equals 16 residues. Production of TCR cDNA was by 5'RACE template switching, which also added a universal primer site and UMIs. TCRdb reprocessed the 5' RACE reads via MiXCR and lists one record per CDR3 protein. The data hold around 400,000 distinct CDR3 sequences, with around 10% observed a single time. The sequences come from PBMCs, collected on the day of the first yellow fever vaccination. The chain couples TRBV7-2 to TRBJ2-5; the match to TRBD2 covers 7 bases. This clonotype originated in a man aged 18-30 years who received the YFV17D yellow fever vaccine. CDR3 residues: CASSLSLLAGAGTQYF. Here the CDR3 DNA reads TGTGCCAGCAGCCTCAGTCTATTAGCGGGTGCGGGGACCCAGTACTTC.